These 32 T cell receptor beta chains share one sample of origin, sequenced in a study of blood T cell repertoires in COVID-19. Assay: immunoSEQ multiplex PCR; the TCRdb copy retains only in-frame clones and omits some. The sample includes 300,000 or so clones, more than 75% of them seen just once. The sample was PBMCs or T cells enriched from blood (not recorded which). These receptors came from a woman aged 25 to 39 who had recovered from COVID-19.

The chain recombines TRBV5-6 with TRBJ2-3, with 9 bases fitting TRBD1. The CDR3 length is 15 residues. Trimming at V came to 5 bases and at J to 3 bases, leaving 7 bases not matched to a gene. Germline CDR1 SGHDT, CDR2 YYEEEE. This CDR3 is CASRKRDRVTDTQYF. The CDR3 nucleotides are TGTGCCAGCAGGAAACGGGACAGGGTGACAGATACGCAGTATTTT.

The chain joins TRBV9 to TRBJ2-2, with a possible D match to TRBD2 (8 bases). CDR1 SGDLS and CDR2 YYNGEE come from the germline V gene. The CDR3 sequence is 16 residues long. V gave up 6 bases and J gave up 5 bases, with 20 bases separating them. The CDR3, as DNA: TGTGCCAGCAACCGGGAGGGGGCGCTTGGGACCGGGGAGCTGTTTTTT. Encoded protein: CASNREGALGTGELFF.

This clone was seen just once. This chain connects TRBV5-1 to TRBJ2-5; 14 nucleotides align to TRBD2. V trimming: 0 bases; J trimming: 0 bases; junction bases outside the gene matches: 1. Germline values: CDR1 SGHRS, CDR2 YFSETQ. The CDR3 loop spans 17 amino acids. The CDR3 DNA reads TGCGCCAGCAGCTTGGGGGGACTAGCGGGAGACCAAGAGACCCAGTACTTC. Amino acid sequence: CASSLGGLAGDQETQYF.

This clone was found once. One end of the junction does not line up with germline, which may come from a read error. The V and J genes are TRBV6-2 or TRBV6-3 and TRBJ1-5, with a tentative D call TRBD1 (6 bases). CDR1 and CDR2 (germline): MNHEY, SVGEGT. CDR3 length equals 14 residues. For the CDR3, the DNA is TGTGCCAGCACTTACGGGGCAGGGGACCAGCCCCAGCATTTT. Translating gives CASTYGAGDQPQHF.

This sequence joins TRBV19 and TRBJ1-4; 8 bases are a match to TRBD1. V lost 4 bases to trimming and J lost 8 bases; unmatched junction nucleotides: 6. This CDR3 contains 14 residues. Per germline, CDR1 LNHDA and CDR2 SQIVND (reference sequence). CDR3 sequence: CASSTRGRGEKLFF. CDR3 DNA sequence: TGTGCCAGTAGTACCAGGGGGCGAGGCGAAAAACTGTTTTTT.

The chain couples TRBV29-1 to TRBJ1-1, with D maybe TRBD1 (6 bases). This CDR3 spans 13 amino acids. V lost 7 bases and J 1 base, leaving 13 bases between the germline ends. Germline V gene lookup returns CDR1 SQVTM and CDR2 ANQGSEA. This CDR3 reads CSARGHKNTEAFF. The CDR3 region has the DNA TGCAGCGCAAGGGGACATAAGAACACTGAAGCTTTCTTT.

This chain joins TRBV6-4 and TRBJ2-1; 7 nucleotides agree with TRBD1. Trimming removed 2 bases from V and 6 bases from J; junction bases left unmatched: 7. Per the germline V gene, CDR1 is MRHNA and CDR2 is SNTAGT. CDR3 size: 15 residues. The CDR3 region is CASSDGQGETNEQFF. The CDR3, as DNA: TGTGCCAGCAGTGACGGGCAGGGGGAGACCAATGAGCAGTTCTTC.

This CDR3 reads CASSDPGQAQDYGYTF. The CDR3 region has the DNA TGCGCCAGCAGCGATCCCGGACAGGCCCAAGACTATGGCTACACCTTC. The chain has TRBV5-1 and TRBJ1-2; TRBD1 aligns across 7 bases. CDR1 and CDR2 (germline): SGHRS, YFSETQ. The CDR3 length is 16 residues. Losses at the gene ends were 4 bases for V and 3 bases for J; bases not matched to a gene: 12.

CDR3 loop: CASSSRDYSNQPQHF. The CDR3 DNA reads as TGTGCCAGCAGCAGCAGAGACTATAGCAATCAGCCCCAGCATTTT. V gene TRBV28 combines with J gene TRBJ1-5; D not resolved. V lost 6 bases and J lost 0, with 12 bases in between. The germline gives CDR1 MDHEN, CDR2 SYDVKM. The CDR3 runs to 15 residues.

The rearrangement joins TRBV12-3 or TRBV12-4 to TRBJ1-2; D ambiguous. V was cut by 6 bases and J by 8 bases, with 13 bases left in between. The CDR3 length is 12 residues. The CDR3 DNA reads as TGTGCCAGCAGCATACCAGAATCCGGCTACACCTTC. Residues: CASSIPESGYTF.

A word on this clone: The same CDR3 is also encoded by other DNA sequences in this sample. This rearrangement joins TRBV2 to TRBJ2-1; 11 positions agree with TRBD2. The CDR3 consists of 15 residues. CDR1 and CDR2 (germline): SNHLY, FYNNEI. After removal of 5 bases from V and 3 bases from J, the junction contained 3 bases not matched to a gene. CDR3: CASSRLAGGYNEQFF. CDR3 coding DNA: TGTGCCAGCAGTCGCCTAGCGGGGGGCTACAATGAGCAGTTCTTC.

Details on this clone: One junction end does not reproduce the germline sequence, and a read error may be involved. The chain joins TRBV2 to TRBJ2-5; tentative D call: TRBD1 (6 bases). Germline loops: CDR1 SNHLY, CDR2 FYNNEI. The CDR3 runs to 15 residues. The CDR3 loop is CASSEGATGQGTQYF. The CDR3 DNA reads as TGTGCCAGCAGTGAGGGGGCTACAGGGCAAGGGACCCAGTACTTC. The whole variable domain, remainder taken from reference TRBV2 and TRBJ2-5, is EPEVTQTPSHQVTQMGQEVILRCVPISNHLYFYWYRQILGQKVEFLVSFYNNEISEKSEIFDDQFSVERPDGSNFTLKIRSTKLEDSAMYFCASSEGATGQGTQYFGPGTRLLVL.

The chain uses TRBV11-3 and TRBJ2-3; TRBD2 matches at 12 bases. With 2 bases clipped from V and 4 bases from J, the junction kept 1 base outside the gene matches. CDR1 is SGHNT and CDR2 is YENEEA in the germline V gene. This CDR3 has 15 residues. Here the CDR3 DNA reads TGTGCCAGCAGCTTACTAGCGGGGGGGCCAGATACGCAGTATTTT. This codes for CASSLLAGGPDTQYF. The whole variable domain, remainder taken from reference TRBV11-3 and TRBJ2-3, is EAGVVQSPRYKIIEKKQPVAFWCNPISGHNTLYWYLQNLGQGPELLIRYENEEAVDDSQLPKDRFSAERLKGVDSTLKIQPAELGDSAVYLCASSLLAGGPDTQYFGPGTRLTVL.

This clone was seen a few times. The chain joins TRBV7-8 to TRBJ2-2; a weak D match, TRBD1 (5 bases). Deletions cut 5 bases from V and 3 bases from J, with 28 bases between. The CDR3 length is 20 residues. The V gene's germline CDR1 is SGHVS and CDR2 FQNEAQ. The chain's CDR3 is CASSSARIASGHRDTGELFF. CDR3 nucleotides: TGTGCCAGCAGCAGTGCTCGAATTGCGTCAGGGCATAGGGACACCGGGGAGCTGTTTTTT.

The chain recombines TRBV7-8 with TRBJ2-5; TRBD2 aligns across 8 bases. CDR1 SGHVS and CDR2 FQNEAQ come from the germline V gene. The V gene end was trimmed by 2 bases and the J gene end by 2 bases; junction bases not matched to a gene: 19. This CDR3 region has 20 residues. The CDR3 DNA reads TGTGCCAGCAGCTTATCACTCCTAGCCCCTGTAGCGGGGTTTCAAGAGACCCAGTACTTC. It specifies CASSLSLLAPVAGFQETQYF.

A single count supports this clone. CDR3 DNA sequence: TGTGCCAGCAGTGTACTGGCGGAGTCACAGTTCTTC. Protein product: CASSVLAESQFF. The V call is TRBV2, the J call TRBJ2-1; D is unclear. Between the trimmed V and J ends, which lost 4 bases and 13 bases, there was a span of 14 bases. Germline-derived CDR1 and CDR2 are SNHLY and FYNNEI. The CDR3 has 12 amino acids.

The V gene is TRBV7-9, the J gene TRBJ1-6; 9 nucleotides match TRBD1. The CDR3 loop spans 15 amino acids. Trimming removed 5 bases from V and 10 bases from J; junction bases left unmatched: 9. CDR1 and CDR2 (germline): SEHNR, FQNEAQ (reference sequence). The CDR3 loop reads CASSTQQGALSPLHF. The CDR3 region has the DNA TGTGCCAGCAGCACCCAACAGGGGGCGTTATCACCCCTCCACTTT.

This rearrangement joins TRBV2 to TRBJ1-1; D is unresolved. The V and J ends lost 1 base and 1 base respectively, with 10 bases between them. The CDR3 contains 15 residues. Germline V gene data show CDR1 as SNHLY and CDR2 as FYNNEI. CDR3 amino acids: CASSEGRTRNTEAFF. The CDR3 region has the DNA TGTGCCAGCAGTGAAGGCAGAACCAGGAACACTGAAGCTTTCTTT. Combining the CDR3 with reference TRBV2 and TRBJ1-1 gives the whole variable domain EPEVTQTPSHQVTQMGQEVILRCVPISNHLYFYWYRQILGQKVEFLVSFYNNEISEKSEIFDDQFSVERPDGSNFTLKIRSTKLEDSAMYFCASSEGRTRNTEAFFGQGTRLTVV.

The gene calls are TRBV2 and TRBJ2-7, with TRBD2 matching 15 bases. This CDR3 is built from 15 residues. Germline V gene sequence: CDR1 SNHLY, CDR2 FYNNEI. Trimming took 7 bases from V and 6 from J; bases not matched to a gene: 7. The CDR3: CASIPRTSGGGEQYF. DNA of the CDR3: TGTGCCAGCATCCCACGGACTAGCGGGGGGGGCGAGCAGTACTTC. Together with reference TRBV2 and TRBJ2-7, the CDR3 gives the full variable domain: EPEVTQTPSHQVTQMGQEVILRCVPISNHLYFYWYRQILGQKVEFLVSFYNNEISEKSEIFDDQFSVERPDGSNFTLKIRSTKLEDSAMYFCASIPRTSGGGEQYFGPGTRLTVT.

This clone was counted once. V usage is TRBV2 and J usage is TRBJ1-5; D call uncertain. CDR1 and CDR2 from the germline V gene are SNHLY and FYNNEI. The CDR3 has 13 residues. Trimming left V 6 bases short and J 7 bases short, with 13 bases between. The CDR3 sequence is CASSKAEGQPQHF. The CDR3 DNA reads as TGTGCCAGCAGCAAGGCGGAGGGACAGCCCCAGCATTTT.

This clone was detected only once. This chain uses TRBV29-1 with TRBJ1-2, with TRBD1 matching over 7 bases. Trimming removed 1 base from V and 1 base from J; junction bases left unmatched: 9. This CDR3 is 16 amino acids long. Germline loops: CDR1 SQVTM, CDR2 ANQGSEA. The CDR3 sequence is CSVEGGRQGLNYGYTF. CDR3 nucleotide sequence: TGCAGCGTTGAAGGGGGAAGACAGGGTCTTAACTATGGCTACACCTTC.

The gene calls are TRBV6-1 and TRBJ1-5; no clear D. V lost 2 bases and J 7 bases, leaving 9 bases between the germline ends. Germline V lookup: CDR1 MNHNS, CDR2 SASEGT. The CDR3 spans 13 residues. CDR3 sequence (DNA): TGTGCCAGCAGTGAAAGCGCCGACCAGCCCCAGCATTTT. It codes for CASSESADQPQHF.

The rearrangement uses TRBV2 and TRBJ2-1; the match to TRBD1 covers 11 bases. Germline V gene lookup returns CDR1 SNHLY and CDR2 FYNNEI. The CDR3 runs 14 residues. Losses at the gene ends were 6 bases for V and 5 bases for J; bases not matched to a gene: 3. The CDR3 DNA sequence: TGTGCCAGCAGGGACAGGGGGCAACACAATGAGCAGTTCTTC. This translates into CASRDRGQHNEQFF.

This chain connects TRBV21-1 to TRBJ2-7; no check of the table's D call, TRBD1, against the DNA was made. TRBV21-1 constitutes a pseudogene. The CDR3 is 15 residues long. CDR3 sequence: CASSNRQGRSYEQYF. CDR3 coding DNA: TGTGCCAGCAGCAATCGACAGGGCCGATCCTACGAGCAGTACTTC.

This chain uses TRBV5-1 with TRBJ2-7; 8 nucleotides match TRBD2. Per the germline V gene, CDR1 is SGHRS and CDR2 is YFSETQ. The CDR3 contains 17 residues. The V segment lost 4 bases and the J segment 2 bases; nucleotides outside the gene matches: 14. CDR3 amino acids: CASSPPGSGGVTYEQYF. CDR3 nucleotide sequence: TGCGCCAGCAGCCCGCCGGGTTCGGGGGGGGTTACCTACGAGCAGTACTTC.

This clone was detected once. The rearrangement uses TRBV9 and TRBJ1-1; 11 nucleotides line up with TRBD1. With 5 bases clipped from V and 4 bases from J, the junction kept 1 base outside the gene matches. CDR1 and CDR2 (germline): SGDLS, YYNGEE. This CDR3 has 13 amino acids. The CDR3 nucleotides are TGTGCCAGCAGTGGGACAGGGGGCACTGAAGCTTTCTTT. Protein sequence: CASSGTGGTEAFF.

The gene calls are TRBV7-9 and TRBJ1-2, with TRBD1 matching over 10 bases. CDR1 is SEHNR and CDR2 is FQNEAQ in the germline V gene (reference sequence). The CDR3 loop spans 16 amino acids. Trimming cost V 5 bases and J 4 bases; bases outside gene matches: 10. CDR3 sequence reads: CASSTTGGPFLYGYTF. The CDR3 DNA sequence: TGTGCCAGCAGCACGACAGGGGGCCCCTTTCTCTATGGCTACACCTTC. Together with reference TRBV7-9 and TRBJ1-2, the CDR3 gives the full variable domain: DTGVSQNPRHKITKRGQNVTFRCDPISEHNRLYWYRQTLGQGPEFLTYFQNEAQLEKSRLLSDRFSAERPKGSFSTLEIQRTEQGDSAMYLCASSTTGGPFLYGYTFGSGTRLTVV.

This chain connects TRBV11-2 to TRBJ1-4; 7 nucleotides match TRBD1. Per the germline V gene, CDR1 is SGHAT and CDR2 is FQNNGV. CDR3 length: 13 residues. V trimming: 4 bases; J trimming: 8 bases; junction bases outside the gene matches: 4. Written as DNA, the CDR3 is TGTGCCAGCAGCTCGACAGGGTACGAAAAACTGTTTTTT. Its protein product is CASSSTGYEKLFF.

The chain recombines TRBV11-3 with TRBJ2-1; 7 bases are shared with TRBD1. V dropped 5 bases and J dropped 0; count of bases not matched to a gene: 4. CDR1 and CDR2 (germline): SGHNT, YENEEA. CDR3 length equals 15 residues. CDR3 protein: CASSLGQSSYNEQFF. For the CDR3, the DNA is TGTGCCAGCAGCCTGGGACAGAGCTCCTACAATGAGCAGTTCTTC. The variable domain in full, completed from reference TRBV11-3 and TRBJ2-1, reads EAGVVQSPRYKIIEKKQPVAFWCNPISGHNTLYWYLQNLGQGPELLIRYENEEAVDDSQLPKDRFSAERLKGVDSTLKIQPAELGDSAVYLCASSLGQSSYNEQFFGPGTRLTVL.

Only one count was recorded for this clone. The chain couples TRBV6-5 to TRBJ1-1, with 7 bases lining up with TRBD1. CDR1 and CDR2 (germline): MNHEY, SVGAGI. The CDR3 loop spans 14 amino acids. V lost 6 bases, J lost 1 base, and 5 bases stayed unmatched. CDR3: CASRLRTGNTEAFF. In DNA form, the CDR3 reads TGTGCCAGCAGATTACGGACAGGGAACACTGAAGCTTTCTTT.

The chain has TRBV19 and TRBJ2-2, with 10 positions matching TRBD1. Germline V lookup: CDR1 LNHDA, CDR2 SQIVND (reference sequence). J was trimmed by 6 bases and V by 5 bases; bases with no gene match: 6. There are 15 residues in the CDR3. The CDR3 nucleotides are TGTGCCAGTAGTGCAGACAGGGGGCCGGCCGGGGAGCTGTTTTTT. Its protein is CASSADRGPAGELFF.

The chain is built from TRBV28 and TRBJ1-3, with TRBD1 matching over 12 bases. CDR1 is MDHEN and CDR2 is SYDVKM in the germline V gene. This CDR3 has 19 residues. The junction had 7 bases not matched to a gene; V was cut back by 1 base and J by 0 bases. The CDR3 region has the DNA TGTGCCAGCAGTTTATTCGGGACAGGGGGCGGCGTCTCTGGAAACACCATATATTTT. This gives the protein CASSLFGTGGGVSGNTIYF.